A selection of T cell receptor beta chains follows, all from one sample in a study of response to subunit inactivated influenza vaccine. Using its own MiXCR run on the RT-PCR reads, TCRdb lists one record per CDR3 protein. This table holds roughly 170,000 distinct CDR3 sequences, 7.5% to 10% found once. Sequencing was performed on non-naive T cells sorted from PBMCs, taken on the day of vaccination. The receptors originated from a man aged 50-59 years who received an inactivated influenza vaccine. CDR3s include the opening cysteine and the closing phenylalanine or tryptophan. The D gene is left open where the match is weak. Not all rows give a size; the values are once, few, many and, for expanded clones, a class.

clone_size,v_call,d_call,j_call,cdr3_aa,cdr3_nt
many,TRBV5-1,.,TRBJ2-1,CASSLALVGPSNEQFF,TGCGCCAGCAGCTTAGCCTTGGTCGGCCCTAGCAATGAGCAGTTCTTC
.,TRBV7-9,TRBD2,TRBJ2-7,CASSLVYRASGTYEQYF,TGTGCCAGCAGCTTAGTATATAGGGCTAGCGGGACCTACGAGCAGTACTTC
few,TRBV7-3,TRBD1,TRBJ2-5,CASSLSGTGAGTQYF,TGTGCCAGCAGCTTATCTGGGACAGGGGCTGGGACCCAGTACTTC
many,TRBV29-1,.,TRBJ2-2,CSAAGQRNTGELFF,TGCAGCGCCGCGGGACAGAGAAACACCGGGGAGCTGTTTTTT
many,TRBV20-1,TRBD2,TRBJ2-5,CSAARHLGLAEETQYF,TGCAGTGCGGCGCGTCATTTGGGACTAGCGGAAGAGACCCAGTACTTC
many,TRBV12-3/TRBV12-4,TRBD2,TRBJ2-1,CASSLSRGLAGNEQFF,TGTGCCAGCAGTTTATCTCGGGGACTAGCGGGAAATGAGCAGTTCTTC
.,TRBV21-1,.,TRBJ2-5,CASSKGGLAGGPETQYF,TGTGCCAGCAGCAAAGGCGGACTAGCGGGAGGGCCGGAGACCCAGTACTTC
many,TRBV27,.,TRBJ1-1,CASGKGQQTEAFF,TGTGCCAGCGGGAAGGGCCAACAAACTGAAGCTTTCTTT
.,TRBV20-1,TRBD2,TRBJ2-5,CSGSGGAETQYF,TGCAGTGGTTCGGGGGGGGCAGAGACCCAGTACTTC
.,TRBV5-4,TRBD1,TRBJ2-2,CASSRKGQMNTGELFF,TGTGCCAGCAGTCGGAAGGGACAGATGAACACCGGGGAGCTGTTTTTT
.,TRBV7-2,TRBD2,TRBJ2-1,CASSLTSASYNEQFF,TGTGCCAGCAGCTTAACTAGCGCTTCCTACAATGAGCAGTTCTTC
many,TRBV9,.,TRBJ2-3,CASNTDTQYF,TGTGCCAGCAACACAGATACGCAGTATTTT
.,TRBV20-1,TRBD1,TRBJ1-6,CSAQGDNSPLHF,TGCAGTGCTCAGGGGGATAATTCACCCCTCCACTTT
.,TRBV6-2/TRBV6-3,.,TRBJ2-3,CASSLLLGRIDTQYF,TGTGCCAGCAGTTTGCTCCTTGGGAGGATAGATACGCAGTATTTT
few,TRBV27,TRBD2,TRBJ2-3,CASSYSGRVTDTQYF,TGTGCCAGCAGTTATAGCGGGAGGGTTACAGATACGCAGTATTTT
many,TRBV20-1,.,TRBJ2-1,CSAPPSYNEQFF,TGCAGTGCCCCCCCTTCCTACAATGAGCAGTTCTTC
.,TRBV20-1,TRBD2,TRBJ2-1,CSARDIVGLSGEQFF,TGCAGTGCTAGAGATATAGTGGGACTAAGCGGTGAGCAGTTCTTC
few,TRBV20-1,.,TRBJ2-1,CSALGESKIYNEQFF,TGCAGTGCCCTCGGGGAGAGTAAAATCTACAATGAGCAGTTCTTC
few,TRBV14,.,TRBJ2-3,CASSQEGWLTDTQYF,TGTGCCAGCAGCCAAGAAGGGTGGCTCACAGATACGCAGTATTTT
few,TRBV20-1,TRBD2,TRBJ2-1,CSASFPLAGLYNEQFF,TGCAGTGCTAGTTTTCCCTTAGCGGGGCTATACAATGAGCAGTTCTTC
few,TRBV7-2,TRBD2,TRBJ2-5,CASSLIAGSKGETQYF,TGTGCCAGCAGCTTAATAGCGGGCTCCAAGGGGGAGACCCAGTACTTC
many,TRBV10-2,.,TRBJ2-3,CASGRDTQYF,TGCGCCAGCGGAAGGGATACGCAGTATTTT